The 14 T cell receptor beta chains listed next were all sequenced from one sample in a study of blood T cell repertoires in COVID-19. The method was immunoSEQ multiplex PCR; TCRdb's version includes in-frame clones alone and lacks a portion of them. Altogether about 170,000 clones are present, around four fifths being singletons, with the ten largest covering around a fifth. Sequenced input: peripheral blood. The receptor set was obtained from an elderly woman with acute or convalescent COVID-19.

V is TRBV4-1 and J is TRBJ2-3; TRBD2 matches at 9 bases. V shed 0 bases and J 6 bases; nucleotides not matched to a gene: 10. The CDR3 contains 17 residues. Germline values: CDR1 MGHRA, CDR2 YSYEKL. Here the CDR3 reads CASSQDSSGTWGDTQYF. Written as DNA, the CDR3 is TGCGCCAGCAGCCAAGATTCTAGCGGGACTTGGGGGGATACGCAGTATTTT.

This chain links TRBV4-3 with TRBJ1-1; TRBD1 aligns across 9 bases. The J segment lost 4 bases and the V segment lost 1 base, leaving 10 bases of the junction unmatched. The germline CDR1 and CDR2 sequences are LGHNA and YSLEER. CDR3 length: 17 residues. The CDR3 loop reads CASSQARTGGSGTEAFF. DNA for the CDR3: TGCGCCAGCAGCCAAGCCCGCACAGGGGGCAGTGGCACTGAAGCTTTCTTT.

This chain connects TRBV6-5 to TRBJ2-7, with unresolved D. The V end lost 0 bases, the J end lost 1 base, and 4 bases lay between the germline ends. Germline V gene data show CDR1 as MNHEY and CDR2 as SVGAGI. The CDR3 totals 13 residues. The CDR3 coding sequence is TGTGCCAGCAGTTACTCCCGGTCCTACGAGCAGTACTTC. This translates into CASSYSRSYEQYF.

The chain has TRBV5-4 and TRBJ2-1; the D is unclear. V lost 0 bases, J lost 7 bases, and 5 bases lay in between. The CDR3 spans 12 residues. The V gene's germline CDR1 is SGHNT and CDR2 YYREEE (reference sequence). Written as DNA, the CDR3 is TGTGCCAGCAGCTTGGTGACTAATGAGCAGTTCTTC. Translated, it gives CASSLVTNEQFF. The full variable domain, completed using reference TRBV5-4 and TRBJ2-1, is ETGVTQSPTHLIKTRGQQVTLRCSSQSGHNTVSWYQQALGQGPQFIFQYYREEENGRGNFPPRFSGLQFPNYSSELNVNALELDDSALYLCASSLVTNEQFFGPGTRLTVL.

The rearrangement links TRBV5-4 to TRBJ2-1, with TRBD2 identical over 8 bases. The CDR3 spans 14 residues. V lost 4 bases, J lost 9 bases, and 9 bases stayed unmatched. Per the germline V gene, CDR1 is SGHNT and CDR2 is YYREEE (reference sequence). The CDR3 nucleotides read TGTGCCAGCAGCCCCGCCGGGGGGGAGCGTGAGCAGTTCTTC. It yields the protein CASSPAGGEREQFF.

The table lists this clone with a count of one. The genes are TRBV5-1 and TRBJ2-1; D gene uncertain. The germline V and J ends were trimmed by 0 bases and 0 bases, with 10 bases remaining between them. The CDR3 length is 16 residues. Germline V gene lookup returns CDR1 SGHRS and CDR2 YFSETQ. CDR3 sequence (DNA): TGCGCCAGCAGCTTGGTCGGGTCTAGCTCCTACAATGAGCAGTTCTTC. Protein sequence: CASSLVGSSSYNEQFF.

The chain is built from TRBV7-9 and TRBJ2-1, with 7 positions matching TRBD2. The ends lost 8 bases at V and 4 bases at J; junction bases unmatched: 14. The CDR3 extends over 16 amino acids. The germline V gene has CDR1 SEHNR and CDR2 FQNEAQ (reference sequence). CDR3 nucleotide sequence: TGTGCCAGCTCGGGCTTGGGAGGGACCGCGTACAATGAGCAGTTCTTC. Encoded protein: CASSGLGGTAYNEQFF.

This clone has a single count. The rearrangement uses TRBV18 and TRBJ2-7, with TRBD2 matching 15 bases. The V segment lost 1 base and the J segment 6 bases; nucleotides outside the gene matches: 1. The CDR3 has 15 residues. Germline CDR1 KGHSH, CDR2 LQKENI. This CDR3 reads CASSPLGLAGGEQYF. In DNA, the CDR3 is TGTGCCAGCTCACCACTGGGACTAGCGGGAGGCGAGCAGTACTTC.

The rearrangement links TRBV6-2 or TRBV6-3 to TRBJ1-5; D ambiguous. Germline assignment: CDR1 MNHEY and CDR2 SVGEGT. CDR3 size: 15 residues. The V end lost 0 bases, the J end lost 6 bases, and 12 bases lay between the germline ends. This CDR3 is CASSYSSGVIQPQHF. Here the CDR3 DNA reads TGTGCCAGCAGTTACTCTAGCGGGGTTATTCAGCCCCAGCATTTT.

This chain uses TRBV19 with TRBJ1-1; D unclear. The germline V gene has CDR1 LNHDA and CDR2 SQIVND (reference sequence). Trimming removed 6 bases from V and 1 base from J, with 18 bases in between. The CDR3 has 16 residues. The CDR3: CASSREASRKNTEAFF. CDR3 nucleotide sequence: TGTGCCAGTAGCCGCGAAGCGAGCCGCAAGAACACTGAAGCTTTCTTT.

The chain recombines TRBV10-3 with TRBJ2-3; 9 bases are shared with TRBD2. CDR3 length: 14 residues. CDR1 and CDR2 from the germline V gene are ENHRY and SYGVKD. The ends lost 10 bases at V and 2 bases at J; junction bases unmatched: 7. This CDR3 reads CATSTSGSTDTQYF. The CDR3 DNA reads TGTGCCACCTCGACTAGCGGTTCCACAGATACGCAGTATTTT.

This clone was seen only once. The chain is built from TRBV11-2 and TRBJ1-5; TRBD1 is a possible D gene (6 bases). Between the trimmed V and J ends, which lost 1 base and 7 bases, there was a span of 14 bases. This CDR3 is built from 15 residues. Germline V gives CDR1 SGHAT, CDR2 FQNNGV. The CDR3 is CASSLAAGAGQPQHF. The CDR3 DNA follows: TGTGCCAGCAGCTTAGCGGCGGGGGCGGGGCAGCCCCAGCATTTT.

The chain employs TRBV5-4 and TRBJ2-3, with D perhaps matching TRBD1 (5 bases). Germline V gives CDR1 SGHNT, CDR2 YYREEE (reference sequence). The CDR3 extends over 14 amino acids. Trimming stripped 5 bases from V and 0 bases from J, with 10 bases between. CDR3 sequence: CASSPRVSTDTQYF. As DNA, the CDR3 is TGTGCCAGCAGTCCCAGGGTCAGCACAGATACGCAGTATTTT.

The J gene is TRBJ2-1, the V gene TRBV10-2; the match to TRBD2 covers 10 bases. Germline trimming cut 6 bases from V and 3 bases from J; bases unmatched to any gene: 2. CDR3 length: 14 residues. Per germline, CDR1 WSHSY and CDR2 SAAADI. CDR3 protein: CASSRTSGYNEQFF. CDR3 coding DNA: TGCGCCAGCAGCCGGACTAGCGGCTACAATGAGCAGTTCTTC.